A single sample is the source of the 14 T cell receptor beta chains below, sequenced in a study of early T cells in non-severe SARS-CoV-2 infection. From the 5' RACE reads, TCRdb called clonotypes with MiXCR, one entry per CDR3 protein. The sample holds 70,000 or so distinct CDR3 sequences, about 12% seen once. The sequenced sample was whole blood. All receptors come from an adult who was a healthcare worker with PCR-confirmed SARS-CoV-2 infection or an uninfected control (not recorded which).

This chain connects TRBV7-8 to TRBJ2-7, with TRBD1 matching over 9 bases. The length of the CDR3 is 16 residues. Trimming removed 5 bases from V and 0 bases from J; junction bases left unmatched: 8. The V gene's germline CDR1 is SGHVS and CDR2 FQNEAQ. This CDR3 reads CASSPRRDRASYEQYF. The CDR3 coding sequence is TGTGCCAGCAGCCCACGCCGGGACAGGGCCTCCTACGAGCAGTACTTC.

This clonotype has a handful of counts. The chain recombines TRBV7-8 with TRBJ1-2; D gene unclear. This CDR3 comprises 13 residues. V dropped 5 bases and J dropped 7 bases, with 14 bases sitting between them. From germline, CDR1 is SGHVS and CDR2 FQNEAQ. The CDR3 sequence is CASSPTFQGGYTF. The CDR3 DNA reads TGTGCCAGCAGCCCCACGTTTCAAGGTGGCTACACCTTC.

This clonotype was seen more than once but under ten times. The V gene is TRBV6-6, the J gene TRBJ2-2, with D possibly TRBD2 on 6 matching bases. The V end was cut by 7 bases, the J end by 7 bases, with 16 bases between. CDR3 length equals 14 residues. Germline V gives CDR1 MNHNY, CDR2 SVGAGI (reference sequence). The CDR3 loop reads CASTAGRDGGELFF. The DNA for the CDR3 is TGTGCCAGCACAGCGGGCCGCGATGGCGGGGAGCTGTTTTTT.

The sample holds many counts of this clonotype. The rearrangement uses TRBV5-1 and TRBJ2-3; TRBD1 aligns across 9 bases. Germline CDR1 reads SGHRS; CDR2 reads YFSETQ. The CDR3 totals 16 residues. J was trimmed by 2 bases and V by 0 bases; bases with no gene match: 4. The CDR3 reads CASSLDGQGTTDTQYF. Written as DNA, the CDR3 is TGCGCCAGCAGCTTGGACGGACAGGGGACCACAGATACGCAGTATTTT.

As to this clonotype: This could be a read error, since a much larger clone is one nucleotide away. The CDR3 does not close with the conserved phenylalanine or tryptophan, likely indicating a read error. This chain connects TRBV10-2 to TRBJ2-6; possibly TRBD1 or TRBD2 for D (6 bases each). V lost 6 bases, J lost 3 bases, and 36 bases lay in between. The CDR3 covers 23 residues. The germline V gene encodes CDR1 WSHSY and CDR2 SAAADI. Here the CDR3 DNA reads TGCGCCAGCAGACAGGGTCGACTAGATCGACCTCCCGCCGCGGGTTTTGGGGCCAACGTCCTGACTTCC. Translation gives CASRQGRLDRPPAAGFGANVLTS.

The chain combines TRBV20-1 with TRBJ2-5; 15 nucleotides line up with TRBD2. CDR1 and CDR2 from the germline V gene are DFQATT and SNEGSKA (reference sequence). The CDR3 runs to 14 residues. The ends lost 5 bases at V and 6 bases at J; junction bases unmatched: 4. The chain's CDR3 is CSAWTSGGAQTQYF. Here the CDR3 DNA reads TGCAGTGCTTGGACTAGCGGGGGGGCGCAGACCCAGTACTTC.

This clonotype was counted at least ten times. V is TRBV3-1 and J is TRBJ1-1; D gene unclear. The ends were cut back, 4 bases at V and 11 bases at J, with 8 bases in the middle. This CDR3 region has 10 residues. CDR1 LGHDT and CDR2 YNNKEL come from the germline V gene (reference sequence). The CDR3 coding sequence is TGTGCCAGCAGCCCCCCGATGGCTTTCTTT. Its protein product is CASSPPMAFF.

This clonotype was detected a few times. The chain combines TRBV5-1 with TRBJ2-3, with 12 nucleotides matching TRBD2. Germline lookup yields CDR1 SGHRS and CDR2 YFSETQ. The V segment lost 3 bases and the J segment 2 bases; nucleotides outside the gene matches: 4. This CDR3 region has 16 residues. CDR3 in amino acids: CASSSRTSGDTDTQYF. CDR3 nucleotide sequence: TGCGCCAGCAGCTCCCGGACTAGCGGGGACACAGATACGCAGTATTTT.

This clonotype was detected only a few times. The V and J genes are TRBV14 and TRBJ2-7; 10 positions agree with TRBD1. The CDR3 extends over 15 amino acids. With 5 bases clipped from V and 4 bases from J, the junction kept 8 bases outside the gene matches. Germline V gene data show CDR1 as SGHDN and CDR2 as FVKESK. As DNA, the CDR3 is TGTGCCAGCAGCTTATGGGACAGGGGAAGATACGAGCAGTACTTC. This gives the protein CASSLWDRGRYEQYF.

This clonotype was counted ten times or more. The V call is TRBV7-2, the J call TRBJ1-2; D is perhaps TRBD1 (6 bases). In germline, CDR1 is SGHTA, CDR2 FQGNSA. The ends were cut back, 0 bases at V and 5 bases at J, with 13 bases in the middle. The CDR3 length is 15 residues. The CDR3: CASSLAQGGLYGYTF. The CDR3 nucleotides are TGTGCCAGCAGCTTAGCGCAAGGGGGACTGTATGGCTACACCTTC.

The V and J genes are TRBV14 and TRBJ1-6; D gene ambiguous. This CDR3 region has 14 residues. The ends were cut back, 2 bases at V and 4 bases at J, with 6 bases in the middle. Germline-derived CDR1 and CDR2 are SGHDN and FVKESK. This chain's CDR3 is CASSQRLYNSPLHF. For the CDR3, the DNA is TGTGCCAGCAGCCAAAGGCTATATAATTCACCCCTCCACTTT.

This clonotype was seen many times. The rearrangement links TRBV29-1 to TRBJ1-1; D is unclear. The CDR3 sequence is 14 residues long. V gave up 3 bases and J gave up 0 bases, with 11 bases separating them. Germline V gene lookup returns CDR1 SQVTM and CDR2 ANQGSEA. For the CDR3, the DNA is TGCAGCGTTGATAGCGGGGTCCTGAACACTGAAGCTTTCTTT. It yields the protein CSVDSGVLNTEAFF.

The sample holds many counts of this clonotype. This sequence joins TRBV7-6 and TRBJ1-1; TRBD1 might be the D (6 bases). The V and J ends lost 0 bases and 0 bases respectively, with 8 bases between them. The CDR3 sequence is 15 residues long. Germline CDR1 reads SGHVS; CDR2 reads FNYEAQ. CDR3 in amino acids: CASSLAGHMNTEAFF. CDR3 bases: TGTGCCAGCAGCTTAGCGGGACATATGAACACTGAAGCTTTCTTT.

The rearrangement links TRBV6-2 or TRBV6-3 to TRBJ2-1; no reliable D call. V gave up 8 bases and J gave up 9 bases, with 11 bases separating them. The CDR3 runs 11 residues. CDR1 and CDR2 from the germline V gene are MNHEY and SVGEGT. CDR3 nucleotides: TGTGCCAGCTACTGGGTGGGTGAGCAGTTCTTC. Protein sequence: CASYWVGEQFF.